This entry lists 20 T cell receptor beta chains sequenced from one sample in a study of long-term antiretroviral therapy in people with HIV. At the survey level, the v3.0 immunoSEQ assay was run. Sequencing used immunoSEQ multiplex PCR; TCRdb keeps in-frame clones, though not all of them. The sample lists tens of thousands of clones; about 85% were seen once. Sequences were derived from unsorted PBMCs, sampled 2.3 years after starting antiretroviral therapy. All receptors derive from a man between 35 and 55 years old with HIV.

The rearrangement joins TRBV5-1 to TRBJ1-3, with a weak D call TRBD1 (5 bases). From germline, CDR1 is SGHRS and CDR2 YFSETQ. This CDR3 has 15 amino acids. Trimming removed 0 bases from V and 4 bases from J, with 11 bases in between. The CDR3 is CASSLARGIGNTIYF. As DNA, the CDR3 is TGCGCCAGCAGCTTGGCCCGGGGGATAGGAAACACCATATATTTT.

CDR3 protein: CASSLVLGVGQPQHF. The CDR3 nucleotides read TGTGCCAGCAGCTTAGTACTTGGGGTAGGCCAGCCCCAGCATTTT. J is TRBJ1-5 and V is TRBV7-2, with D uncertain. V lost 1 base and J 7 bases, leaving 14 bases between the germline ends. The V gene's germline CDR1 is SGHTA and CDR2 FQGNSA. The CDR3 is 15 amino acids. The full variable domain, its missing parts supplied by reference TRBV7-2 and TRBJ1-5, is GAGVSQSPSNKVTEKGKDVELRCDPISGHTALYWYRQSLGQGLEFLIYFQGNSAPDKSGLPSDRFSAERTGGSVSTLTIQRTQQEDSAVYLCASSLVLGVGQPQHFGDGTRLSIL.

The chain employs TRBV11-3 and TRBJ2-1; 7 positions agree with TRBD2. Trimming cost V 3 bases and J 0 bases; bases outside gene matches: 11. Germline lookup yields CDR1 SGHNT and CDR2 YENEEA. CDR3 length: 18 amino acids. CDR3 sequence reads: CASSFDPTSANSYNEQFF. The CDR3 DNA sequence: TGTGCCAGCAGCTTCGACCCAACTAGCGCCAACTCCTACAATGAGCAGTTCTTC.

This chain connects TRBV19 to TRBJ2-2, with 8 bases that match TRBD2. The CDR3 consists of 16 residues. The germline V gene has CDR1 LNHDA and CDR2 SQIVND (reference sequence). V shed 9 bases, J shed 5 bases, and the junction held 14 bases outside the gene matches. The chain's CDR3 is CASSGRAPDRTGELFF. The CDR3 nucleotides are TGTGCCAGCTCCGGGAGGGCCCCCGATAGGACCGGGGAGCTGTTTTTT.

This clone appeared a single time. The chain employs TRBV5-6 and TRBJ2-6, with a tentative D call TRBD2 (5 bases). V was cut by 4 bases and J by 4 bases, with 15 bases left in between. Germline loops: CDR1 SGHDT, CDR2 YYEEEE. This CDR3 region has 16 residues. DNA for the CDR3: TGTGCCAGCAGCCCGAGAGGGCGAGGAGGGGCCAACGTCCTGACTTTC. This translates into CASSPRGRGGANVLTF. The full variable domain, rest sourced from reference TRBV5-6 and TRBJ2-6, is DAGVTQSPTHLIKTRGQQVTLRCSPKSGHDTVSWYQQALGQGPQFIFQYYEEEERQRGNFPDRFSGHQFPNYSSELNVNALLLGDSALYLCASSPRGRGGANVLTFGAGSRLTVL.

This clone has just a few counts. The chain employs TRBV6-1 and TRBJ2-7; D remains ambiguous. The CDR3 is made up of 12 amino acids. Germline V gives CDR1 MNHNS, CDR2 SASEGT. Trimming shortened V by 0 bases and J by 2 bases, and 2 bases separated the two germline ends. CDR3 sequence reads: CASSEAAYEQYF. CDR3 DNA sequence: TGTGCCAGCAGTGAAGCAGCCTACGAGCAGTACTTC.

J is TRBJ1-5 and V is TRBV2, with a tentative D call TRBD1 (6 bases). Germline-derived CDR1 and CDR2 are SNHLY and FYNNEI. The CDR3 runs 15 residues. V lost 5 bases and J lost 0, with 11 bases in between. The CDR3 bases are TGTGCCAGCAGTAGGGGGGGGAATAGCAATCAGCCCCAGCATTTT. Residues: CASSRGGNSNQPQHF.

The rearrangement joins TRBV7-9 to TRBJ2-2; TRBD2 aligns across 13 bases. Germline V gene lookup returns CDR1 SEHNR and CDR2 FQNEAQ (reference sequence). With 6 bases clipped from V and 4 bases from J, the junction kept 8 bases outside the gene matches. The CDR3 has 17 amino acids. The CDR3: CASRPTTSGGTTGELFF. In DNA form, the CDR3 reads TGTGCCAGCAGACCTACGACTAGCGGGGGGACCACCGGGGAGCTGTTTTTT. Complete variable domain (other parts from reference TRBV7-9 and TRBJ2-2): DTGVSQNPRHKITKRGQNVTFRCDPISEHNRLYWYRQTLGQGPEFLTYFQNEAQLEKSRLLSDRFSAERPKGSFSTLEIQRTEQGDSAMYLCASRPTTSGGTTGELFFGEGSRLTVL.

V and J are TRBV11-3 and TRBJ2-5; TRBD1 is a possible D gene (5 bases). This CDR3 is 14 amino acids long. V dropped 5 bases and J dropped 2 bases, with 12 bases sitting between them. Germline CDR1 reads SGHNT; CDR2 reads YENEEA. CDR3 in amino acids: CASSPDTGQETQYF. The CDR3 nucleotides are TGTGCCAGCAGCCCGGACACCGGACAAGAGACCCAGTACTTC. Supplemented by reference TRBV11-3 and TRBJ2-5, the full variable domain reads EAGVVQSPRYKIIEKKQPVAFWCNPISGHNTLYWYLQNLGQGPELLIRYENEEAVDDSQLPKDRFSAERLKGVDSTLKIQPAELGDSAVYLCASSPDTGQETQYFGPGTRLLVL.

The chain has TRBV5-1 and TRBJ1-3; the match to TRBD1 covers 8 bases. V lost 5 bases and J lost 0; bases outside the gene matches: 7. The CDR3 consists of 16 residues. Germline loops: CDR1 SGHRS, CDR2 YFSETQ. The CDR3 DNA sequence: TGCGCCAGCAGGGCGACAGGGGATTACTCTGGAAACACCATATATTTT. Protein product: CASRATGDYSGNTIYF.

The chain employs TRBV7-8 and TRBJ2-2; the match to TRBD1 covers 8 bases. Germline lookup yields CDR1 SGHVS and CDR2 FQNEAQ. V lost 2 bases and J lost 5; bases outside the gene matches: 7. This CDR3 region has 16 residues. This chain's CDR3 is CASSLRFRGQTGELFF. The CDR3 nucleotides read TGTGCCAGCAGCTTACGCTTCAGGGGGCAAACCGGGGAGCTGTTTTTT.

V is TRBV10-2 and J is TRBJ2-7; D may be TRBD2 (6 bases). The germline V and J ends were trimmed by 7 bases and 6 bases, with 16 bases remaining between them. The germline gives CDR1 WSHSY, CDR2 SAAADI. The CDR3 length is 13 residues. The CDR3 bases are TGCGCCAGCAACCGCGGGCAGGGAGGCGAGCAGTACTTC. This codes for CASNRGQGGEQYF.

CDR3 protein: CASSVGQGLFQYF. The CDR3 region has the DNA TGTGCCAGCAGTGTGGGGCAGGGTCTCTTTCAGTACTTC. The J gene is TRBJ2-4, the V gene TRBV2, with D perhaps matching TRBD1 (5 bases). The V and J ends lost 4 bases and 11 bases respectively, with 15 bases between them. This CDR3 has 13 amino acids. Germline V gene sequence: CDR1 SNHLY, CDR2 FYNNEI.

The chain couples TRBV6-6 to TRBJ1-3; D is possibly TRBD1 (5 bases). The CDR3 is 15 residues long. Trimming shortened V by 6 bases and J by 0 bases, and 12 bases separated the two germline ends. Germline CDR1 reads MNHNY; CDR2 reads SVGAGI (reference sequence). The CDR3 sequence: CASREGRGSGNTIYF. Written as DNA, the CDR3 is TGTGCCAGCAGGGAGGGACGAGGCTCTGGAAACACCATATATTTT.

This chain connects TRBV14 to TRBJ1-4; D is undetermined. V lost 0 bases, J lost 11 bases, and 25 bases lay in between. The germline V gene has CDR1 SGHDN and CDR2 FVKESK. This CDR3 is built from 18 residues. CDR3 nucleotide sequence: TGTGCCAGCAGCCAAGATCTTGCCCGACCTGGCGAAATGACGAAACTGTTTTTT. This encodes CASSQDLARPGEMTKLFF.

The CDR3 loop reads CASSLSPGAAGNTIYF. CDR3 sequence (DNA): TGTGCCAGCAGCTTAAGCCCGGGGGCCGCTGGAAACACCATATATTTT. The chain joins TRBV11-2 to TRBJ1-3; the D gene is possibly TRBD1 (6 bases). Looked up from germline, CDR1 is SGHAT and CDR2 is FQNNGV. The CDR3 runs to 16 residues. The V gene lost 2 bases and the J gene lost 2 bases, with 13 bases spanning the gap.

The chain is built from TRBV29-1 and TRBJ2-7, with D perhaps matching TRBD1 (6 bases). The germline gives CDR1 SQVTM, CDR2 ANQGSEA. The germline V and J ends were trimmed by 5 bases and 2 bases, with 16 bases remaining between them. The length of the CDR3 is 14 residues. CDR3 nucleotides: TGCAGCGTTTTAGGGGGACAACGAGCCTACGAGCAGTACTTC. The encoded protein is CSVLGGQRAYEQYF.

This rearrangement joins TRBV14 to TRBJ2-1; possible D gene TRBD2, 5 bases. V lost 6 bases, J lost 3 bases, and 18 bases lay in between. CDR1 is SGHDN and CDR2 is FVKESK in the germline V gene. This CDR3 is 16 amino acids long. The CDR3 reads CASSGRARSLYNEQFF. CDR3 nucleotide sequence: TGTGCCAGCAGTGGGCGGGCGCGATCGCTCTACAATGAGCAGTTCTTC.

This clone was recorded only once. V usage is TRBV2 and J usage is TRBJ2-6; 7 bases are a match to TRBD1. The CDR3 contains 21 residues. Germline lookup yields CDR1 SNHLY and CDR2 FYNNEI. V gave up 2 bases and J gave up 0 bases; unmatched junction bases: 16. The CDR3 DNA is TGTGCCAGCAGTGAAATTGGGCAGGGGGAGCTAATTTACTCTGGGGCCAACGTCCTGACTTTC. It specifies CASSEIGQGELIYSGANVLTF.

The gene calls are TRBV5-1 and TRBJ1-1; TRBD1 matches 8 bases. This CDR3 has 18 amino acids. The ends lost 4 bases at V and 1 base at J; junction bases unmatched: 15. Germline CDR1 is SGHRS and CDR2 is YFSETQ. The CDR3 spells CASSPWGAGGGSNTEAFF. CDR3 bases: TGCGCCAGCAGCCCCTGGGGGGCAGGGGGCGGATCGAACACTGAAGCTTTCTTT.